Included here is one TCR beta chain sequence, with context. Generated by immunoSEQ multiplex PCR, the TCRdb table keeps only in-frame clones and is missing some. The sample yields hundreds of thousands of clones, over 75% seen once. This entry comes from a study of shared T cell receptors in the human thymus. The ends lost 0 bases at V and 2 bases at J; junction bases unmatched: 2. The CDR3 loop spans 15 amino acids. Germline V gene lookup returns CDR1 SGHRS and CDR2 YFSETQ. These data are also associated with another study on human thymus T cells. That paper states: Corrective cardiac operations yielded the resected thymus tissue. Within thymic and blood repertoires, V and J gene usage appeared to be biased.

The TCR originated in a boy in the first two years of life with a congenital heart defect. The genes are TRBV5-1 and TRBJ1-5, with 7 bases that match TRBD1. The sequenced sample consisted of thymocytes. The CDR3 region has the DNA TGCGCCAGCAGCTTGGGACAGGGCTGCAATCAGCCCCAGCATTTT. Protein sequence: CASSLGQGCNQPQHF.